The 4 T cell receptor beta chains in this list originate from one sample, sequenced in a study of T-cell reconstitution after alpha-beta-depleted transplantation in children. Preparation of the TCRbeta library was carried out with unique molecular identifiers. TCRdb reanalysed the PCR reads using MiXCR and keeps one entry per CDR3 protein. The sample consists of approximately 390,000 distinct CDR3 sequences, approximately 11% of them appearing once. Source: PBMCs from the stem cell graft donor, taken from the stem cell graft. The receptors here all came from a human donor who donated a stem cell graft to a child with acute myeloid leukemia.

This clonotype was seen ten or more times. This chain links TRBV6-2 or TRBV6-3 with TRBJ1-2, with unresolved D. The germline V gene has CDR1 MNHEY and CDR2 SVGEGT. The V gene lost 5 bases and the J gene lost 10 bases, with 17 bases spanning the gap. The CDR3 sequence is 13 residues long. CDR3 nucleotides: TGTGCCAGCAGTACGGACGGCACTCCCCTCTACACCTTC. Translated: CASSTDGTPLYTF.

This clonotype was seen ten or more times. This chain uses TRBV25-1 with TRBJ2-1; D is possibly TRBD1 (6 bases). The CDR3 runs 15 residues. V lost 7 bases and J lost 4, with 17 bases in between. CDR1 and CDR2 from the germline V gene are MGHDK and SYGVNS. The CDR3, as DNA: TGTGCCAGCACCACAGGGTTTGGGGCTTACAATGAGCAGTTCTTC. Its translation is CASTTGFGAYNEQFF.

CDR3 amino acids: CSAFSGALGTQYF. The CDR3 nucleotides read TGCAGTGCTTTCAGCGGGGCCCTGGGAACCCAGTACTTC. The chain recombines TRBV20-1 with TRBJ2-5; TRBD2 matches at 7 bases. The CDR3 is made up of 13 amino acids. The ends lost 5 bases at V and 8 bases at J; junction bases unmatched: 11. Per germline, CDR1 DFQATT and CDR2 SNEGSKA (reference sequence).

This clonotype was recorded a few times. The genes are TRBV3-1 and TRBJ2-4; TRBD2 is a possible D gene (5 bases). The V end lost 4 bases, the J end lost 9 bases, and 10 bases lay between the germline ends. There are 12 residues in the CDR3. CDR1 is LGHDT, CDR2 YNNKEL, per germline (reference sequence). Here the CDR3 DNA reads TGTGCCAGCAGCCGTGGGAGTAGCATTCAGTACTTC. It encodes CASSRGSSIQYF. Supplemented by reference TRBV3-1 and TRBJ2-4, the full variable domain reads DTAVSQTPKYLVTQMGNDKSIKCEQNLGHDTMYWYKQDSKKFLKIMFSYNNKELIINETVPNRFSPKSPDKAHLNLHINSLELGDSAVYFCASSRGSSIQYFGAGTRLSVL.